This TCR beta chain was obtained from a study of T-cell reconstitution after alpha-beta-depleted transplantation in children. Study conclusions and caveats: The main origin of T-cell counts and diversity one year after transplant was newly produced T cells. Alpha-beta T cells present about two months after transplant were reported to originate from several hundred expanded graft clones. Some patients owed their high day-60 TCRbeta diversity to surviving recipient T cells and thymic progenitors.

The CDR3 totals 12 residues. Germline trimming cut 8 bases from V and 6 bases from J; bases unmatched to any gene: 3. CDR1 is MNHEY and CDR2 is SMNVEV in the germline V gene (reference sequence). Construction of the TCRbeta library involved unique molecular identifiers. TCRdb recomputed calls from the PCR reads with MiXCR, one row per CDR3 protein. The data contain fewer than 700,000 distinct CDR3 sequences, 20% to 25% of them singletons. As regards this clonotype: The antigen remains undetermined.

The sequences come from PBMCs, mostly from graft donor cells, collected 360 days after TCRalphabeta/CD19-depleted stem cell transplant. This chain links TRBV27 with TRBJ1-5; 8 bases align to TRBD1. The clonotype comes from a boy less than two years old who had a stem cell transplant for acute myeloid leukemia, so the T cells may come from the graft donor. The CDR3 DNA is TGTGCCAGCGCGACAGGGGCTCAGCCCCAGCATTTT. It encodes CASATGAQPQHF.